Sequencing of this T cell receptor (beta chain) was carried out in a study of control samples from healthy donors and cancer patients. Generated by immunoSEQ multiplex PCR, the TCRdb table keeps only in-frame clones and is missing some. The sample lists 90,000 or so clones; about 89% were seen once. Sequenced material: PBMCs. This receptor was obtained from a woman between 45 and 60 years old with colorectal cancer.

CDR3 DNA sequence: TGTGCCACCAGTGATTCGGCAGGGACTGACCGCGCTTTCTTT. It codes for CATSDSAGTDRAFF. The gene calls are TRBV24-1 and TRBJ1-1; tentative D call: TRBD1 (5 bases). The CDR3 totals 14 residues. Trimming removed 2 bases at V and 11 bases at J, with 17 bases between. From germline, CDR1 is KGHDR and CDR2 SFDVKD.